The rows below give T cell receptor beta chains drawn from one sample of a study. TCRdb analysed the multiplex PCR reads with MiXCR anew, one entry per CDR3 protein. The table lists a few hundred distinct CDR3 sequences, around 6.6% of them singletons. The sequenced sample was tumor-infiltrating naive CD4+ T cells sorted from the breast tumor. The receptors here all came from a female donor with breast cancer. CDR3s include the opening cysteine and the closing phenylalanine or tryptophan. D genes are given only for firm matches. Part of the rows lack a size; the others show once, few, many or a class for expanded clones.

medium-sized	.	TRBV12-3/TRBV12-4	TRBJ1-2	TGTGCCAGCAGGATGACCTCCGCCTATGGCTACACCTTC	CASRMTSAYGYTF
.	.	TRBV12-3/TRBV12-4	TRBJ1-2	TGTGTCAGCCACCGCGGGCCAACCAATGGCTACACCTTC	CVSHRGPTNGYTF
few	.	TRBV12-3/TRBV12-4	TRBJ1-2	TGTGCCAGCAGCCTCAGGACGTTCTCCTATGGCTACACCTTC	CASSLRTFSYGYTF
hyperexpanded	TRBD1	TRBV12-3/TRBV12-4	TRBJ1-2	TGTGCCAGCAGCAGACAGGGGTACGGCTACACCTTC	CASSRQGYGYTF
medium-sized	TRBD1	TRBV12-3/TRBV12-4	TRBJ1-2	TGTGCCACCATAACCACAGGGGCCTACTATGGCTACACCTTC	CATITTGAYYGYTF
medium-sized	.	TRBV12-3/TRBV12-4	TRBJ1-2	TGTGCCAGCAGTTTCAGGCCCGGCGGTGGCTACACCTTC	CASSFRPGGGYTF
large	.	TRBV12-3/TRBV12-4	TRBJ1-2	TGTGCCAGCAGTTCCGCCCGGACGGGTGGCTACACCTTC	CASSSARTGGYTF
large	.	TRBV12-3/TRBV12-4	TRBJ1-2	TGTGCCAGCAATCCTTTAGCACAGGGAGTTTCCGCCGGCTACACCTTC	CASNPLAQGVSAGYTF
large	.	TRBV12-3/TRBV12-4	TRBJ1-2	TGTGCCAGCAGTTTCTCCAGGGTAAACACCTTC	CASSFSRVNTF
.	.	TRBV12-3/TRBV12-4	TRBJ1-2	TGTGCCAGCAGTAACACACAGAACTCCTATGGCAACACCTTC	CASSNTQNSYGNTF
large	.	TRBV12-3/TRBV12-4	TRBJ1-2	TGTGCCAGCAGTTTAGCGGGATATGGCTACACCTTC	CASSLAGYGYTF